Listed below are T cell receptor beta chains from one sample, sequenced in a study of cytomegalovirus exposure and HLA in healthy donors. TCRdb's copy holds only in-frame clones and misses some; the assay was immunoSEQ multiplex PCR. The data hold fewer than 250,000 clones, with 65% to 75% observed a single time. Source material: PBMCs. These receptors were obtained from a woman in her twenties or thirties in good health and CMV-seronegative. CDR3s include the opening cysteine and the closing phenylalanine or tryptophan. D genes are given only for firm matches. Some rows have no size entry. The others give once, few or many, or a class for an expanded clone.

TRBV11-1	NA	TRBJ1-1	NA	CASSFRGSPEAFF	TGTGCCAGCAGCTTCAGAGGCAGTCCTGAAGCTTTCTTT
TRBV13	NA	TRBJ2-4	TRBD1	CASSLGQGNIQYF	TGTGCCAGCAGCCTCGGACAGGGGAACATTCAGTACTTC
TRBV29-1	NA	TRBJ1-2	NA	CSVVSEEDYGYTF	TGCAGCGTTGTCAGTGAAGAGGACTATGGCTACACCTTC
TRBV19	NA	TRBJ2-7	TRBD1	CASSTRTGTFYEQYF	TGTGCCAGTAGTACCAGGACAGGGACCTTCTACGAGCAGTACTTC
TRBV7-7	few	TRBJ2-1	TRBD2	CASSRDYNNEQFF	TGTGCTAGCAGTCGGGACTACAACAATGAGCAGTTCTTC
TRBV7-9	NA	TRBJ1-1	NA	CSSSFEGQLNAEAFF	TGTTCCAGCAGCTTCGAGGGACAACTGAACGCTGAAGCTTTCTTT
TRBV9	NA	TRBJ2-1	TRBD2	CASSVVGTSGLREGQFF	TGTGCCAGCAGCGTAGTTGGGACTAGCGGGCTTCGAGAGGGGCAGTTCTTC
TRBV7-3	once	TRBJ1-2	TRBD1	CASSFSGTGNYGYTF	TGTGCCAGCAGCTTTTCCGGGACAGGCAACTATGGCTACACCTTC
TRBV4-1	NA	TRBJ2-1	TRBD2	CASSQAPQERGNNEQFF	TGCGCCAGCAGCCAAGCACCGCAAGAGCGGGGGAACAATGAGCAGTTCTTC
TRBV7-9	NA	TRBJ2-6	NA	CSSSFNPGVSSGANVLTF	TGTTCCAGCAGCTTTAATCCAGGGGTGAGCTCTGGGGCCAACGTCCTGACTTTC
TRBV21-1	NA	TRBJ1-1	NA	CASSKGTGEGTEAFF	TGTGCCAGCAGCAAGGGGACAGGGGAGGGCACTGAAGCTTTCTTT
TRBV27	NA	TRBJ2-5	NA	CASSPRQSWETQYF	TGTGCCAGCAGTCCGCGGCAGTCCTGGGAGACCCAGTACTTC
TRBV10-1	NA	TRBJ2-3	NA	CASSDPKHLADTQYF	TGCGCCAGCAGTGATCCAAAGCATCTCGCAGATACGCAGTATTTT
TRBV6-5	NA	TRBJ2-7	TRBD2	CASSVSSSGYYEQYF	TGTGCCAGCAGTGTCAGTTCTAGCGGGTACTACGAGCAGTACTTC
TRBV2	NA	TRBJ2-7	NA	CASSGRAEQYF	TGTGCCAGCAGTGGGCGGGCCGAGCAGTACTTC
TRBV7-9	NA	TRBJ1-2	NA	CASSFSGSAAWYGYTF	TGTGCCAGCAGCTTTTCCGGCTCCGCGGCTTGGTATGGCTACACCTTC
TRBV4-1	few	TRBJ2-2	NA	CASSQDYTYTGELFF	TGCGCCAGCAGCCAAGATTACACCTACACCGGGGAGCTGTTTTTT
TRBV5-1	NA	TRBJ2-3	NA	CASSLVSGEPDTQYF	TGCGCCAGCAGCTTGGTATCGGGAGAGCCAGATACGCAGTATTTT
TRBV15	few	TRBJ2-7	NA	CATSRVRGPYEQYF	TGTGCCACCAGCAGAGTAAGGGGCCCCTACGAGCAGTACTTC
TRBV4-1	NA	TRBJ1-1	TRBD1	CASTPTSTGRLGDTEAFF	TGCGCCAGCACCCCTACCTCGACAGGGCGGCTGGGGGACACTGAAGCTTTCTTT
TRBV19	NA	TRBJ2-7	NA	CASKDRGRGNEQYF	TGTGCCAGTAAGGATAGAGGTAGAGGGAACGAGCAGTACTTC
TRBV4-1	NA	TRBJ1-5	TRBD1	CASSHQGTGRNQPQHF	TGCGCCAGCAGCCACCAAGGGACAGGGAGAAATCAGCCCCAGCATTTT
TRBV9	NA	TRBJ2-1	TRBD2	CASSVRGGSYNEQFF	TGTGCCAGCAGCGTCCGGGGAGGGTCCTACAATGAGCAGTTCTTC
TRBV7-6	NA	TRBJ2-5	TRBD2	CASSLLVREGETQYF	TGTGCCAGCAGCTTACTCGTCAGGGAGGGAGAGACCCAGTACTTC
TRBV18	NA	TRBJ1-2	NA	CASSPQGRDGYTF	TGTGCCAGCTCACCGCAGGGGCGGGATGGCTACACCTTC
TRBV7-9	once	TRBJ2-7	TRBD2	CSSRPPSGVSYEQYF	TGTTCCAGCCGCCCCCCTAGCGGAGTCTCCTACGAGCAGTACTTC
TRBV10-3	NA	TRBJ1-2	TRBD1	CAISADRRSRNSGYTF	TGTGCCATCAGCGCGGACAGGAGGTCCCGGAATAGTGGCTACACCTTC
TRBV7-9	NA	TRBJ1-1	TRBD1	CASRPSDRGYLLNTEAFF	TGTGCCAGCAGGCCCTCGGACAGGGGTTACCTATTGAACACTGAAGCTTTCTTT